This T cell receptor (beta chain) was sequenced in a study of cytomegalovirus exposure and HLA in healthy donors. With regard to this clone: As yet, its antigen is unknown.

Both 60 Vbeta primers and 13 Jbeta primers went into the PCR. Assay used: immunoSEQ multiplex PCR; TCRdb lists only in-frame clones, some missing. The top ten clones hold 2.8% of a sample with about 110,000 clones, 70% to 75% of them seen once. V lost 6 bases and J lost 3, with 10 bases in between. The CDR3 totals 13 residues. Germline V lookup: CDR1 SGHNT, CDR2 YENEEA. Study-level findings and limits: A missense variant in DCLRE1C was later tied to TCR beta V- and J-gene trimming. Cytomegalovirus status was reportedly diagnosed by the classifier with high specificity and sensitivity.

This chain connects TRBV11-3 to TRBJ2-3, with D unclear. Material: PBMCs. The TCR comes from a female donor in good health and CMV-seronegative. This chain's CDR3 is CASSSLITDTQYF. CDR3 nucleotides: TGTGCCAGCAGTTCACTTATAACAGATACGCAGTATTTT.